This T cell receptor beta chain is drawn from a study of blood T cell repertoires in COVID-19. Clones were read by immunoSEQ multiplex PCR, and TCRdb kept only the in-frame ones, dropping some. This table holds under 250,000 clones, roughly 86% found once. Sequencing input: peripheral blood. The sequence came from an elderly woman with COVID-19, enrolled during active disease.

This CDR3 is CASSPSVGANYGYTF. The CDR3 coding sequence is TGCGCCAGCAGCCCTTCCGTGGGGGCGAACTATGGCTACACCTTC. The chain recombines TRBV5-1 with TRBJ1-2; TRBD1 might be the D (6 bases). The CDR3 runs 15 residues. Per germline, CDR1 SGHRS and CDR2 YFSETQ. V was clipped by 4 bases and J by 2 bases, with 15 bases between them.